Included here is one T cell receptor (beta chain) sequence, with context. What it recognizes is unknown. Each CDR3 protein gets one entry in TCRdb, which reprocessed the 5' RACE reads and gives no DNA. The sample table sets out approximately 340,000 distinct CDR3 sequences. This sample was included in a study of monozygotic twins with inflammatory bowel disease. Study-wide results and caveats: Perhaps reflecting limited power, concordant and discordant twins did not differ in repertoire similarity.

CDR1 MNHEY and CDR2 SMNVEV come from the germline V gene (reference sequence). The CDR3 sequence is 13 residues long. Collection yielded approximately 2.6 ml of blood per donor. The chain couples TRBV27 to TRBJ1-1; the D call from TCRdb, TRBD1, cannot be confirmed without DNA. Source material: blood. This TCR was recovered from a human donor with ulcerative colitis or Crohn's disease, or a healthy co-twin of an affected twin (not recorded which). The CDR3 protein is CASRTGLNTEAFF.